This is a list of T cell receptor beta chains from one sample in a study of Graves' ophthalmopathy and Graves' hyperthyroidism. Each CDR3 protein gets one entry after TCRdb re-called the multiplex PCR reads with MiXCR. The data contain roughly 400,000 distinct CDR3 sequences, roughly 14% of them singletons. The sequenced material came from peripheral blood. The receptors were sampled from a woman aged 18-35 years with stable Graves' hyperthyroidism. Each CDR3 is given with its conserved first and last residue. A D gene is named only where the DNA matches it firmly. Only part of the rows carry a size: once, few, many, or a class if the clone is expanded.

J gene	V gene	clone size	D gene	CDR3 DNA	CDR3 protein
TRBJ1-2	TRBV19	many	.	TGTGCCAGTAGTATTTACGGGGGATATGGCTACACCTTC	CASSIYGGYGYTF
TRBJ2-5	TRBV20-1	many	TRBD2	TGCAGTGCTAGTCTAGCGGGGGTGGAAGAGACCCAGTACTTC	CSASLAGVEETQYF
TRBJ1-1	TRBV14	many	.	TGTGCCAGCAGCCACCTCACACCCATGAACACTGAAGCTTTCTTT	CASSHLTPMNTEAFF
TRBJ1-1	TRBV6-5	many	.	TGTGCCAGCAGTTATCTGGTCCCGTCCCTTAACACTGAAGCTTTCTTT	CASSYLVPSLNTEAFF
TRBJ1-2	TRBV9	many	TRBD1	TGTGCCAGCAGCGTGGACAGGGGGCTCACCTATGGCTACACCTTC	CASSVDRGLTYGYTF
TRBJ1-2	TRBV4-1	.	.	TGCGCCAGCAGCCAAGAGACATCTAACTATGGCTACACCTTC	CASSQETSNYGYTF
TRBJ2-5	TRBV27	many	.	TGTGCCAGCAGTCCGATTGCCGGGGCTAAAGAGACCCAGTACTTC	CASSPIAGAKETQYF
TRBJ2-4	TRBV12-3/TRBV12-4	many	.	TGTGCCAGCAGTTTACCGCTAGCCAAAAACATTCAGTACTTC	CASSLPLAKNIQYF
TRBJ1-2	TRBV20-1	many	.	TGCAGTGCTAACCGGGGGACCTATGGCTACACCTTC	CSANRGTYGYTF
TRBJ2-2	TRBV6-2/TRBV6-3	few	.	TGTGCCAGCAGCTGGGGACCCGCGAGGTGGGCCGGGGAGCTGTTTTTT	CASSWGPARWAGELFF
TRBJ1-2	TRBV6-2/TRBV6-3	many	.	TGTGCCAGCAGTTCCGGAACAGCGATTTTGAACTATGGCTACACCTTC	CASSSGTAILNYGYTF
TRBJ1-6	TRBV6-1	many	.	TGTGCCAGCACCCCACGGGCCTCCTATAATTCACCCCTCCACTTT	CASTPRASYNSPLHF
TRBJ1-1	TRBV10-3	many	.	TGTGCCATCAGTGAGGGGATAATGATGAACACTGAAGCTTTCTTT	CAISEGIMMNTEAFF
TRBJ2-7	TRBV6-2/TRBV6-3	many	TRBD2	TGTGCCAGCACCCCCCCGGCTAGCGGGGGATGGGAGCAGTACTTC	CASTPPASGGWEQYF
TRBJ1-1	TRBV29-1	many	.	TGCAGCGTAGTCCTTACCACTGAAGCTTTCTTT	CSVVLTTEAFF
TRBJ1-5	TRBV7-2	few	.	TGTGCCAGCAGCTTAGCGTTGAATAGCAATCAGCCCCAGCATTTT	CASSLALNSNQPQHF
TRBJ1-2	TRBV6-1	many	TRBD1	TGTGCCAGCCGAGGCACCGGGACAGGGGTTCGTGGCTACACCTTC	CASRGTGTGVRGYTF
TRBJ2-7	TRBV7-3	.	.	TGTGCCAGCAGCTCACGGGACACGTACTACGAGCAGTACTTC	CASSSRDTYYEQYF
TRBJ1-1	TRBV10-3	many	.	TGTGCCATCAGTGAGGTGGGGTCTGAAGCTTTCTTT	CAISEVGSEAFF
TRBJ1-5	TRBV12-3/TRBV12-4	few	.	TGTGCCAGCAGTTTTAGGGGGACTCAGCCCCAGCATTTT	CASSFRGTQPQHF
TRBJ1-3	TRBV6-1	many	TRBD1	TGTGCCAGCATGGACAGGGCGTTATCTGGAAACACCATATATTTT	CASMDRALSGNTIYF
TRBJ2-7	TRBV18	.	.	TGTGCCACCTCCCTTGAGGGGTACGAGCAGTACTTC	CATSLEGYEQYF
TRBJ2-3	TRBV4-1	few	.	TGCGCCAGCAGCCAAGTAGTCCGCGGGGTCACAGATACGCAGTATTTT	CASSQVVRGVTDTQYF
TRBJ1-1	TRBV2	many	.	TGTGCCAGCAGTGAAAACAGGCAGAACACTGAAGCTTTCTTT	CASSENRQNTEAFF
TRBJ1-6	TRBV11-2	many	.	TGTGCCAGCAGCTTAGGCAGGGGCTATAATTCACCCCTCCACTTT	CASSLGRGYNSPLHF
TRBJ1-2	TRBV12-3/TRBV12-4	few	.	TGTGCCAGCAGCGATGAACAGGCTGGCTACACCTTC	CASSDEQAGYTF
TRBJ2-5	TRBV20-1	many	TRBD1	TGCAGTGCTAGAGAAAACAGGGGACGAGAGACCCAGTACTTC	CSARENRGRETQYF
TRBJ1-1	TRBV6-1	many	.	TGTGCCAGCAGTCTTACCGGGTCCCGTGAAGCTTTCTTT	CASSLTGSREAFF
TRBJ2-7	TRBV6-2/TRBV6-3	many	TRBD2	TGTGCCACCCAAGGGCTCCCGACTAGCCCCTACGAGCAGTACTTC	CATQGLPTSPYEQYF
TRBJ1-1	TRBV6-2/TRBV6-3	.	.	TGTGCCAGCAGTCGTTGGGGACCGTTGAACACTGAAGCTTTCTTT	CASSRWGPLNTEAFF
TRBJ1-2	TRBV12-3/TRBV12-4	many	.	TGTGCCAGCAGTTTAGGTGCAGGGAATGGAGGCTACACCTTC	CASSLGAGNGGYTF
TRBJ2-7	TRBV6-2/TRBV6-3	many	.	TGTGCCAGCAGTTACTCGAGCATCAGCCCGCTCAGGGGGGGCTCCTCCTACGAGCAGTACTTC	CASSYSSISPLRGGSSYEQYF
TRBJ1-3	TRBV3-1	.	.	TGTGCCAGCAGCCAACGGAGCTCTGGAAACACCATATATTTT	CASSQRSSGNTIYF
TRBJ1-5	TRBV6-1	many	.	TGTGCCAGCAGTGATCCGGCGCTGACAGCTCCAGGACAGCCCCAGCATTTT	CASSDPALTAPGQPQHF
TRBJ2-7	TRBV6-2/TRBV6-3	many	TRBD1	TGTGCCAGCGGGGGATCTGGGACAGGGGCCTACGAGCAGTACTTC	CASGGSGTGAYEQYF
TRBJ2-7	TRBV5-1	many	.	TGCGCCAGCAGCTTGGACGGTCAGAACTACGAGCAGTACTTC	CASSLDGQNYEQYF
TRBJ1-2	TRBV3-1	many	.	TGTGCCAGCAGCCTTGGACAAGGGGGGTATAACTATGGCTACACCTTC	CASSLGQGGYNYGYTF
TRBJ1-1	TRBV6-1	many	.	TGTGCCAGCAGAGATCTTGCAGGGGTCCCTGAAGCTTTCTTT	CASRDLAGVPEAFF
TRBJ1-6	TRBV2	.	.	TGTGCCAGCAAGGTCCAGGGCGGTTCACCCCTCCACTTT	CASKVQGGSPLHF
TRBJ2-7	TRBV28	many	TRBD1	TGTGCCAGCAGTTGGAAAGGCAGGGGGCGGGAGCAGTACTTC	CASSWKGRGREQYF
TRBJ1-2	TRBV5-1	.	.	TGCGCCAGCAGCTTGGCCAGGCGAGGGGATGGCTACACCTTC	CASSLARRGDGYTF
TRBJ1-1	TRBV4-1	many	.	TGCGCCAGCAGCCAAGAAAGACTTATGAACACTGAAGCTTTCTTT	CASSQERLMNTEAFF
TRBJ1-1	TRBV10-3	few	.	TGTGCCATCAGTGAGTCGGGCTTGAGGGGCCCGAACACTGAAGCTTTCTTT	CAISESGLRGPNTEAFF
TRBJ2-5	TRBV7-3	many	.	TGTGCCAGCAGCCCGGGCTTGGGGGTAGAGACCCAGTACTTC	CASSPGLGVETQYF
TRBJ1-2	TRBV12-3/TRBV12-4	many	TRBD1	TGTGCCAGCAGTTTTGCAGGGGGAATAAACTATGGCTACACCTTC	CASSFAGGINYGYTF
TRBJ1-1	TRBV15	few	.	TGTGCCACCAGCAGAGGCCTCGACGGAGCGCTCGAAGCTTTCTTT	CATSRGLDGALEAFF
TRBJ2-4	TRBV7-2	.	.	TGTGCCAGCAGCCCGCTCCGGGGTGGCATTCAGTACTTC	CASSPLRGGIQYF
TRBJ2-7	TRBV6-2/TRBV6-3	many	TRBD1	TGTGCCAGCAGTTACGGGGACAGGGGGCCAACGGCAGGCTCCTACGAGCAGTACTTC	CASSYGDRGPTAGSYEQYF
TRBJ1-1	TRBV12-3/TRBV12-4	many	.	TGTGCCAGCAGTCTCCATATGAACACTGAAGCTTTCTTT	CASSLHMNTEAFF
TRBJ1-1	TRBV5-1	.	.	TGCGCCAGCAGCTTTCTGACAGGTGGGAACACTGAAGCTTTCTTT	CASSFLTGGNTEAFF
TRBJ1-2	TRBV4-1	many	.	TGCGCCAGCAGCCAGGGATGGTCCCCGGGTAACTATGGCTACACCTTC	CASSQGWSPGNYGYTF
TRBJ2-7	TRBV4-2	few	.	TGTGCCAGCAGCCAAGATAGGTGGGCCGAGCAGTACTTC	CASSQDRWAEQYF
TRBJ2-2	TRBV7-7	.	TRBD2	TGTGCTAGCACCGGAGGACTAGACGGCACCGGGGAGCTGTTTTTT	CASTGGLDGTGELFF
TRBJ2-2	TRBV6-1	many	.	TGTGCCAGCACCCCGAGGAACACCGGGGAGCTGTTTTTT	CASTPRNTGELFF
TRBJ1-1	TRBV6-2/TRBV6-3	many	.	TGTGCCAGCAGTTACCTCCCATCGTCGGGGAACACTGAAGCTTCCTTT	CASSYLPSSGNTEASF
TRBJ2-7	TRBV15	many	.	TGTGCCACCAGCACCATGGGTGGGGACGAGCAGTACTTC	CATSTMGGDEQYF
TRBJ2-5	TRBV24-1	many	.	TGTGCCACGGCGGCGGGTACGGGGAGAGAGACCCAGTACTTC	CATAAGTGRETQYF
TRBJ2-5	TRBV5-1	.	.	TGCGCCAGCAGCTTGCGGCTCAGACAAGAGACCCAGTACTTC	CASSLRLRQETQYF
TRBJ1-1	TRBV10-3	many	.	TGTGCCATCAGTGAGTCGCAGGGTCCCCACACTGGAGCTTTCTTT	CAISESQGPHTGAFF
TRBJ1-2	TRBV24-1	many	.	TGTGCCACCAGTGAGAGGACAGACTCTGGCTACACCTTC	CATSERTDSGYTF